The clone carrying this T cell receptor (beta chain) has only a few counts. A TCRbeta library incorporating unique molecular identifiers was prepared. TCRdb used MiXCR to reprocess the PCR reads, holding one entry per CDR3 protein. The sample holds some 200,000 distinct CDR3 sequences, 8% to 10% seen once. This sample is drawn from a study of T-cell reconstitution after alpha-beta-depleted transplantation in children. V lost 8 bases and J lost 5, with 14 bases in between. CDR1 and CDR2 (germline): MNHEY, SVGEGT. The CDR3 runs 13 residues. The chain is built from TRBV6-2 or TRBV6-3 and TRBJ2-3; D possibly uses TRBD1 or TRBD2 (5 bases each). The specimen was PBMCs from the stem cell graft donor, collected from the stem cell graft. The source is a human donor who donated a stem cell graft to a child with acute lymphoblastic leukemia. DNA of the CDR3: TGTGCCAGCGAGGGACCTCGGGGAGATACGCAGTATTTT. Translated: CASEGPRGDTQYF.